A single sample is the source of the 17 T cell receptor beta chains below, sequenced in a study of T cells in Graves' hyperthyroidism and ophthalmopathy. TCR beta CDR3 region amplification was performed from RNA transcripts. HTBI primers were employed in a first-round RT-PCR of the TCR CDR3. TCRdb passed the multiplex PCR reads through MiXCR, listing each CDR3 protein once. The data contain hundreds of thousands of distinct CDR3 sequences, about 20% of them singletons. Sequencing input: blood. These TCRs come from a young man with Graves' ophthalmopathy.

This clonotype was picked up a small number of times. A much larger clone sits a single nucleotide away, making a read error possible. This chain connects TRBV3-1 to TRBJ2-5; the match to TRBD1 covers 10 bases. This CDR3 has 16 residues. Germline assignment: CDR1 LGHDT and CDR2 YNNKEL (reference sequence). Here the CDR3 reads CASSHMGQGNKETQCF. CDR3 sequence (DNA): TGTGCCAGCAGCCACATGGGACAGGGGAATAAGGAGACCCAGTGCTTC.

This clonotype was counted ten times or more. V usage is TRBV3-1 and J usage is TRBJ2-1; D is ambiguous. V lost 1 base and J 5 bases, leaving 3 bases between the germline ends. This CDR3 spans 12 amino acids. CDR1 LGHDT and CDR2 YNNKEL come from the germline V gene (reference sequence). CDR3 sequence: CASSQGHNEQFF. The CDR3 DNA sequence: TGTGCCAGCAGCCAAGGCCACAATGAGCAGTTCTTC.

This clonotype has only a few counts. This chain joins TRBV4-1 and TRBJ1-1; the match to TRBD1 covers 9 bases. J was trimmed by 4 bases and V by 0 bases; bases with no gene match: 6. Germline CDR1 and CDR2: MGHRA and YSYEKL. This CDR3 has 16 residues. This CDR3 is CASSQEGTGRFTEAFF. The CDR3, as DNA: TGCGCCAGCAGCCAAGAGGGGACAGGGAGGTTCACTGAAGCTTTCTTT.

This clonotype came up a few times. This chain joins TRBV29-1 and TRBJ2-5, with 12 bases that match TRBD2. This CDR3 is built from 16 residues. Germline V gene data show CDR1 as SQVTM and CDR2 as ANQGSEA. V lost 3 bases, J lost 0 bases, and 5 bases stayed unmatched. As DNA, the CDR3 is TGCAGCGTTGATGGACTAGCGGGGATCCACCAAGAGACCCAGTACTTC. This codes for CSVDGLAGIHQETQYF.

Worth noting for this clonotype: A junction boundary mismatches the germline segment, possibly from a read error. The chain has TRBV11-2 and TRBJ2-5; D ambiguous. The CDR3 contains 13 residues. The V gene's germline CDR1 is SGHAT and CDR2 FQNNGV. The CDR3 sequence: CASSLRDQETHYF. In DNA form, the CDR3 reads TGTGCCAGCAGCTTAAGGGATCAAGAGACCCATTACTTC.

This clonotype came up many times. The V gene is TRBV7-8, the J gene TRBJ1-1; TRBD1 matches 9 bases. J lost 4 bases, V lost 5 bases, and 8 bases had no gene match. This CDR3 spans 15 amino acids. CDR1 and CDR2 (germline): SGHVS, FQNEAQ. CDR3 in amino acids: CASSLSDRGGTEAFF. In DNA, the CDR3 is TGTGCCAGCAGCCTATCAGACAGGGGGGGCACTGAAGCTTTCTTT. The full variable domain, in which reference TRBV7-8 and TRBJ1-1 provide the parts outside the CDR3, is GAGVSQSPRYKVAKRGQDVALRCDPISGHVSLFWYQQALGQGPEFLTYFQNEAQLDKSGLPSDRFFAERPEGSVSTLKIQRTQQEDSAVYLCASSLSDRGGTEAFFGQGTRLTVV.

This clonotype was observed a handful of times. In nucleotides, the CDR3 is TGCGCCAGCAGCACCCAGGGCCGGACTACCTACAATGAGCAGTTCTTC. Translation: CASSTQGRTTYNEQFF. The chain couples TRBV5-1 to TRBJ2-1; D is possibly TRBD2 (6 bases). Germline V gives CDR1 SGHRS, CDR2 YFSETQ. Trimming stripped 4 bases from V and 2 bases from J, with 16 bases between. The CDR3 has 16 residues.

The chain uses TRBV11-1 and TRBJ2-7; 7 bases align to TRBD2. The junction had 7 bases not matched to a gene; V was cut back by 2 bases and J by 0 bases. This CDR3 comprises 16 residues. Per germline, CDR1 SGHAT and CDR2 FQDESV (reference sequence). The CDR3 reads CASSLFRDYISYEQYF. The CDR3 DNA is TGTGCCAGCAGCTTATTCCGGGACTACATCTCCTACGAGCAGTACTTC.

This clonotype has just a few counts. The chain carries TRBV13 and TRBJ2-1, with 8 bases fitting TRBD2. Germline CDR1 is PRHDT and CDR2 is FYEKMQ (reference sequence). This CDR3 comprises 13 residues. V shed 2 bases, J shed 10 bases, and the junction held 4 bases outside the gene matches. The CDR3 DNA reads as TGTGCCAGCAGCTTATCGGGCGGGAGGGAGCAGTTCTTC. It codes for CASSLSGGREQFF.

This clonotype was detected ten times or more. The chain has TRBV3-1 and TRBJ2-2, with 10 bases lining up with TRBD2. Trimming at V came to 4 bases and at J to 7 bases, leaving 6 bases not matched to a gene. The CDR3 sequence is 15 residues long. Germline V gene sequence: CDR1 LGHDT, CDR2 YNNKEL (reference sequence). CDR3 in amino acids: CASSRVAGGGGELFF. In nucleotides, the CDR3 is TGTGCCAGCAGCCGAGTAGCGGGAGGCGGCGGGGAGCTGTTTTTT.

For this clonotype: Lacking the conserved final phenylalanine or tryptophan, this CDR3 likely reflects a read error. V and J are TRBV27 and TRBJ1-5, with unresolved D. CDR1 is MNHEY and CDR2 is SMNVEV in the germline V gene (reference sequence). This CDR3 has 14 residues. V was shortened by 2 bases and J by 4 bases, with 9 bases between the two germline ends. The CDR3 region is CASSLRGLNQPQHL. In DNA, the CDR3 is TGTGCCAGCAGTTTAAGAGGGTTGAATCAGCCCCAGCATCTT.

This clonotype was recorded a few times. The V gene is TRBV18, the J gene TRBJ2-1, with 8 positions matching TRBD1. The CDR3 consists of 14 residues. The germline V gene has CDR1 KGHSH and CDR2 LQKENI. V lost 6 bases, J lost 6 bases, and 7 bases stayed unmatched. The CDR3 region is CASSPLGTGNEQFF. The CDR3, as DNA: TGTGCCAGCTCGCCTTTAGGGACAGGCAATGAGCAGTTCTTC.

This clonotype was seen only a few times. This chain connects TRBV6-1 to TRBJ2-1; weak D call: TRBD2 (6 bases). The CDR3 consists of 14 residues. The V gene's germline CDR1 is MNHNS and CDR2 SASEGT. Trimming shortened V by 7 bases and J by 10 bases, and 20 bases separated the two germline ends. The CDR3 DNA sequence: TGTGCCAGCACCATCTCCTCCGGGAGCGCCGAGCAGTTCTTC. It translates to CASTISSGSAEQFF.

Many counts were recorded for this clonotype. This rearrangement joins TRBV30 to TRBJ2-3; D is undetermined. This CDR3 is 13 amino acids long. Trimming stripped 0 bases from V and 6 bases from J, with 10 bases between. Germline V gives CDR1 GTSNPN, CDR2 SVGIG (reference sequence). This CDR3 reads CAWSVQTSDTQYF. CDR3 DNA sequence: TGTGCCTGGAGTGTACAGACTTCGGATACGCAGTATTTT. Supplemented by reference TRBV30 and TRBJ2-3, the full variable domain reads SQTIHQWPATLVQPVGSPLSLECTVEGTSNPNLYWYRQAAGRGLQLLFYSVGIGQISSEVPQNLSASRPQDRQFILSSKKLLLSDSGFYLCAWSVQTSDTQYFGPGTRLTVL.

The chain joins TRBV28 to TRBJ2-5; TRBD2 agrees at 9 bases. J gave up 8 bases and V 3 bases, and 13 bases lay outside the gene matches. There are 16 residues in the CDR3. CDR1 is MDHEN and CDR2 is SYDVKM in the germline V gene. The CDR3 is CASSLWSSSGVLTQYF. CDR3 coding DNA: TGTGCCAGCAGTTTGTGGTCGTCTAGCGGGGTGCTTACCCAGTACTTC.

V is TRBV19 and J is TRBJ2-7, with TRBD2 identical over 15 bases. Per germline, CDR1 LNHDA and CDR2 SQIVND (reference sequence). This CDR3 region has 16 residues. The ends lost 2 bases at V and 6 bases at J; junction bases unmatched: 5. CDR3 sequence: CASSIPGTSGRFEQYF. The CDR3 region has the DNA TGTGCCAGTAGTATACCGGGGACTAGCGGGAGGTTCGAGCAGTACTTC.

The rearrangement uses TRBV5-1 and TRBJ1-2, with D unclear. Germline lookup yields CDR1 SGHRS and CDR2 YFSETQ. Trimming took off 3 bases at V and 8 bases at J, with 11 bases between the two ends. The CDR3 contains 12 residues. CDR3 residues: CASSYAMTGYTF. CDR3 nucleotides: TGCGCCAGCAGCTACGCAATGACAGGCTACACCTTC. The complete variable domain, with remaining parts taken from reference TRBV5-1 and TRBJ1-2, reads KAGVTQTPRYLIKTRGQQVTLSCSPISGHRSVSWYQQTPGQGLQFLFEYFSETQRNKGNFPGRFSGRQFSNSRSEMNVSTLELGDSALYLCASSYAMTGYTFGSGTRLTVV.